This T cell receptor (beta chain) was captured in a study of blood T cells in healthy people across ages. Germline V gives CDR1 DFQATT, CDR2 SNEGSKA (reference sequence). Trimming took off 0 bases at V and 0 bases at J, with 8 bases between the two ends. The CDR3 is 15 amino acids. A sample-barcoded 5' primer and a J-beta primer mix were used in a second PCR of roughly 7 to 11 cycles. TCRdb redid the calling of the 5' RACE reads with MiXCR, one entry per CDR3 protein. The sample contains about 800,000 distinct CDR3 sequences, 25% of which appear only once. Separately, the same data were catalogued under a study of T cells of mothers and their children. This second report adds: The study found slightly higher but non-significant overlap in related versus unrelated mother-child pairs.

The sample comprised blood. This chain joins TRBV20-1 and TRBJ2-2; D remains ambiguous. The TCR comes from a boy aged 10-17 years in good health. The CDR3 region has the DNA TGCAGTGCTAGAGATGGCAGATCGAACACCGGGGAGCTGTTTTTT. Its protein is CSARDGRSNTGELFF.